The 27 T cell receptor beta chains presented below share a single source sample, sequenced in a study of blood T cell repertoires in COVID-19. Produced via immunoSEQ multiplex PCR; TCRdb's table is partial and in-frame only. Among around 120,000 clones, over 55% were seen once, and the ten largest hold roughly 2%. Material: peripheral blood. The receptors derive from a woman in her 70s with acute or convalescent COVID-19.

The CDR3 region is CASSEGTSGFRAQYF. The CDR3 region has the DNA TGTGCCAGCAGTGAGGGGACTAGCGGCTTCAGGGCCCAGTACTTC. V gene TRBV2 combines with J gene TRBJ2-5; 11 nucleotides align to TRBD2. CDR1 and CDR2 from the germline V gene are SNHLY and FYNNEI. After removal of 3 bases from V and 9 bases from J, the junction contained 9 bases not matched to a gene. This CDR3 has 15 residues.

This chain connects TRBV18 to TRBJ2-7; 7 positions agree with TRBD2. Germline CDR1 is KGHSH and CDR2 is LQKENI. V dropped 5 bases and J dropped 6; count of bases not matched to a gene: 16. The CDR3 has 16 amino acids. The CDR3 protein is CASSTSPAGEGREQYF. The CDR3 coding sequence is TGTGCCAGCTCAACGAGCCCTGCGGGAGAAGGACGCGAGCAGTACTTC.

The chain is built from TRBV5-1 and TRBJ2-1, with TRBD2 matching 8 bases. Germline CDR1 SGHRS, CDR2 YFSETQ. The CDR3 spans 15 residues. The V segment lost 4 bases and the J segment 6 bases; nucleotides outside the gene matches: 9. DNA of the CDR3: TGCGCCAGCAGCCACGAGCGGGGGCGCGGCAATGAGCAGTTCTTC. Translated, it gives CASSHERGRGNEQFF.

Regarding this clone: The germline gene is not matched at one end of the junction; a read error may be the cause. Other DNA sequences in this specimen translate into the identical CDR3. The rearrangement uses TRBV4-1 and TRBJ1-2, with 7 bases fitting TRBD1. Germline-derived CDR1 and CDR2 are MGHRA and YSYEKL. CDR3 size: 14 residues. CDR3 coding DNA: TGCGCCAGCAGTCAAGATCAAGGGGGCGGTGGCTACACCTTC. This translates into CASSQDQGGGGYTF.

V gene TRBV9 combines with J gene TRBJ2-5; TRBD2 might be the D (5 bases). Trimming removed 3 bases from V and 5 bases from J, with 17 bases in between. Germline V CDR1 and CDR2: SGDLS, YYNGEE. This CDR3 comprises 15 residues. CDR3 bases: TGTGCCAGCAGCGACCGACTGGGAGCTGGTGAGACCCAGTACTTC. It encodes CASSDRLGAGETQYF.

The chain is built from TRBV18 and TRBJ1-4; possible D gene TRBD1, 6 bases. The CDR3 loop spans 14 amino acids. Trimming pared 3 bases from V and 4 bases from J, leaving 9 bases between. The germline V gene has CDR1 KGHSH and CDR2 LQKENI. CDR3 loop: CASSPRTDNEKLFF. The CDR3 region has the DNA TGTGCCAGCTCACCTCGGACAGATAATGAAAAACTGTTTTTT.

The chain employs TRBV6-6 and TRBJ1-2; 7 bases agree with TRBD1. The CDR3 runs to 16 residues. V was clipped by 0 bases and J by 6 bases; unmatched bases: 10. Per the germline V gene, CDR1 is MNHNY and CDR2 is SVGAGI (reference sequence). CDR3 coding DNA: TGTGCCAGCAGTTACTCGAGTATGGGCAGGGGGAATGGCTACACCTTC. Encoded protein: CASSYSSMGRGNGYTF.

This clone has just a few counts. V usage is TRBV15 and J usage is TRBJ2-3, with 10 bases that match TRBD1. This CDR3 comprises 13 residues. Trimming at V came to 9 bases and at J to 7 bases, leaving 7 bases not matched to a gene. Germline CDR1 is LNHNV and CDR2 is YYDKDF (reference sequence). The DNA for the CDR3 is TGTGCCACTAGGGACAGGGGAGTACATACGCAGTATTTT. Amino acids: CATRDRGVHTQYF.

The V and J genes are TRBV9 and TRBJ1-2; no definite D call. CDR1 and CDR2 (germline): SGDLS, YYNGEE. Trimming removed 8 bases from V and 4 bases from J, with 9 bases in between. This CDR3 has 11 residues. The CDR3 loop reads CASGEGYGYTF. CDR3 coding DNA: TGTGCCAGTGGTGAGGGCTATGGCTACACCTTC.

This chain uses TRBV5-5 with TRBJ2-5, with 7 bases lining up with TRBD1. The ends lost 0 bases at V and 4 bases at J; junction bases unmatched: 6. Germline CDR1 is SGHKS and CDR2 is YYEKEE (reference sequence). CDR3 length equals 15 residues. The CDR3 loop reads CASSLVPQGLETQYF. The CDR3 nucleotides read TGTGCCAGCAGCTTGGTCCCACAGGGGTTAGAGACCCAGTACTTC. The full variable domain, in which reference TRBV5-5 and TRBJ2-5 provide the parts outside the CDR3, is DAGVTQSPTHLIKTRGQQVTLRCSPISGHKSVSWYQQVLGQGPQFIFQYYEKEERGRGNFPDRFSARQFPNYSSELNVNALLLGDSALYLCASSLVPQGLETQYFGPGTRLLVL.

The chain couples TRBV7-9 to TRBJ1-6; D remains ambiguous. The V gene's germline CDR1 is SEHNR and CDR2 FQNEAQ (reference sequence). V was pared by 2 bases and J by 9 bases, with 8 bases between. There are 13 residues in the CDR3. CDR3 protein: CASSLNQASPLHF. CDR3 DNA sequence: TGTGCCAGCAGCTTAAACCAGGCTTCACCCCTCCACTTT.

This chain connects TRBV18 to TRBJ2-1, with 9 bases matching TRBD2. V was clipped by 2 bases and J by 7 bases; unmatched bases: 0. Germline loops: CDR1 KGHSH, CDR2 LQKENI. The CDR3 length is 13 residues. CDR3 sequence: CASSPTSGNEQFF. The CDR3 nucleotides read TGTGCCAGCTCACCAACTAGCGGGAATGAGCAGTTCTTC. Full variable domain (remainder filled in from reference TRBV18 and TRBJ2-1): NAGVMQNPRHLVRRRGQEARLRCSPMKGHSHVYWYRQLPEEGLKFMVYLQKENIIDESGMPKERFSAEFPKEGPSILRIQQVVRGDSAAYFCASSPTSGNEQFFGPGTRLTVL.

This clone was seen only once. The chain employs TRBV3-1 (or the pseudogene TRBV3-2) and TRBJ2-4; no firm D call. The germline V and J ends were trimmed by 1 base and 0 bases, with 4 bases remaining between them. CDR1 and CDR2 (germline): LGHDT, YNNKEL (reference sequence). This CDR3 is built from 14 residues. CDR3 sequence: CASSQALAKNIQYF. CDR3 sequence (DNA): TGTGCCAGCAGCCAAGCATTAGCCAAAAACATTCAGTACTTC.

The chain combines TRBV9 with TRBJ2-5; TRBD1 might be the D (6 bases). The germline gives CDR1 SGDLS, CDR2 YYNGEE. Trimming took off 2 bases at V and 1 base at J, with 12 bases between the two ends. This CDR3 spans 15 amino acids. The CDR3 coding sequence is TGTGCCAGCAGCGTTCAGGGACATTCCCAAGAGACCCAGTACTTC. It specifies CASSVQGHSQETQYF. The full variable domain, in which reference TRBV9 and TRBJ2-5 provide the parts outside the CDR3, is DSGVTQTPKHLITATGQRVTLRCSPRSGDLSVYWYQQSLDQGLQFLIQYYNGEERAKGNILERFSAQQFPDLHSELNLSSLELGDSALYFCASSVQGHSQETQYFGPGTRLLVL.

This clone came up a few times. V and J are TRBV9 and TRBJ1-6, with D unclear. The CDR3 loop spans 15 amino acids. V dropped 0 bases and J dropped 4 bases, with 8 bases sitting between them. Germline lookup yields CDR1 SGDLS and CDR2 YYNGEE. CDR3: CASSVVDKYNSPLHF. As DNA, the CDR3 is TGTGCCAGCAGCGTAGTAGACAAATATAATTCACCCCTCCACTTT. The whole variable domain, remainder taken from reference TRBV9 and TRBJ1-6, is DSGVTQTPKHLITATGQRVTLRCSPRSGDLSVYWYQQSLDQGLQFLIQYYNGEERAKGNILERFSAQQFPDLHSELNLSSLELGDSALYFCASSVVDKYNSPLHFGNGTRLTVT.

The chain employs TRBV30 and TRBJ2-2; 11 nucleotides line up with TRBD2. V lost 3 bases to trimming and J lost 5 bases; unmatched junction nucleotides: 5. Germline V gene lookup returns CDR1 GTSNPN and CDR2 SVGIG (reference sequence). The CDR3 sequence is 15 residues long. The CDR3 region is CAWRLAGVETGELFF. Written as DNA, the CDR3 is TGTGCCTGGAGACTAGCGGGAGTGGAAACCGGGGAGCTGTTTTTT.

The V call is TRBV19, the J call TRBJ1-1; 8 nucleotides line up with TRBD1. The CDR3 runs to 15 residues. V lost 3 bases, J lost 6 bases, and 9 bases stayed unmatched. Germline V CDR1 and CDR2: LNHDA, SQIVND (reference sequence). Written as DNA, the CDR3 is TGTGCCAGTAGTATCGGGACAGGCCGCGGGGCTGAAGCTTTCTTT. The encoded protein is CASSIGTGRGAEAFF.

The V gene is TRBV7-2, the J gene TRBJ2-7; the match to TRBD2 covers 8 bases. The CDR3 is 17 amino acids. Germline V gene sequence: CDR1 SGHTA, CDR2 FQGNSA. Trimming took 2 bases from V and 0 from J; bases not matched to a gene: 9. CDR3 amino acids: CASSLSAGGSFSYEQYF. The CDR3 nucleotides are TGTGCCAGCAGCTTATCCGCGGGGGGATCATTCTCCTACGAGCAGTACTTC. The variable domain in full, completed from reference TRBV7-2 and TRBJ2-7, reads GAGVSQSPSNKVTEKGKDVELRCDPISGHTALYWYRQSLGQGLEFLIYFQGNSAPDKSGLPSDRFSAERTGGSVSTLTIQRTQQEDSAVYLCASSLSAGGSFSYEQYFGPGTRLTVT.

This chain connects TRBV5-1 to TRBJ2-1, with unresolved D. Germline CDR1 and CDR2: SGHRS and YFSETQ. The CDR3 is 13 residues long. The V and J ends lost 0 bases and 5 bases respectively, with 6 bases between them. For the CDR3, the DNA is TGCGCCAGCAGCTTGGCCCAGGACAATGAGCAGTTCTTC. It encodes CASSLAQDNEQFF.

The chain is built from TRBV11-3 and TRBJ2-5; 7 bases match TRBD1. The CDR3 is made up of 16 amino acids. Per germline, CDR1 SGHNT and CDR2 YENEEA. Trimming cost V 1 base and J 4 bases; bases outside gene matches: 9. The CDR3 reads CASSLGHQDRSETQYF. CDR3 bases: TGTGCCAGCAGCTTAGGGCATCAGGACAGGTCAGAGACCCAGTACTTC.

The V gene is TRBV7-9, the J gene TRBJ2-3, with D perhaps matching TRBD2 (6 bases). Trimming shortened V by 1 base and J by 0 bases, and 8 bases separated the two germline ends. Germline V CDR1 and CDR2: SEHNR, FQNEAQ (reference sequence). The CDR3 loop spans 15 amino acids. The CDR3 sequence is CASSLDGTSTDTQYF. CDR3 in DNA: TGTGCCAGCAGCTTAGACGGGACTAGCACAGATACGCAGTATTTT.

V gene TRBV7-8 combines with J gene TRBJ1-2; 7 nucleotides match TRBD1. CDR1 is SGHVS and CDR2 is FQNEAQ in the germline V gene. Unmatched junction bases numbered 6, after V lost 4 bases and J lost 4 bases. The CDR3 totals 14 residues. The CDR3 bases are TGTGCCAGCAGCTGGGGACAGTTGAGCTATGGCTACACCTTC. This sequence encodes CASSWGQLSYGYTF.

The genes are TRBV9 and TRBJ2-1, with 8 bases that match TRBD1. The CDR3 contains 15 residues. V gave up 4 bases and J gave up 7 bases; unmatched junction bases: 10. Germline lookup yields CDR1 SGDLS and CDR2 YYNGEE. CDR3 sequence: CASSTPQGARNEQFF. In DNA form, the CDR3 reads TGTGCCAGCAGCACTCCTCAGGGGGCGCGAAATGAGCAGTTCTTC.

The chain has TRBV6-5 and TRBJ1-6; D is unclear. V dropped 2 bases and J dropped 6 bases, with 5 bases sitting between them. The CDR3 spans 13 residues. CDR1 and CDR2 (germline): MNHEY, SVGAGI. The DNA for the CDR3 is TGTGCCAGCAGTTACGAGAGTAATTCACCCCTCCACTTT. Translation: CASSYESNSPLHF.

This clone appeared a few times. The chain uses TRBV3-1 (or the pseudogene TRBV3-2) and TRBJ2-3; D ambiguous. Trimming left V 2 bases short and J 2 bases short, with 5 bases between. The CDR3 totals 13 residues. CDR1 and CDR2 from the germline V gene are LGHDT and YNNKEL (reference sequence). DNA of the CDR3: TGTGCCAGCAGCCAACAGAACACAGATACGCAGTATTTT. Its protein is CASSQQNTDTQYF.

The gene calls are TRBV9 and TRBJ2-1, with 10 bases lining up with TRBD2. The V gene's germline CDR1 is SGDLS and CDR2 YYNGEE. This CDR3 comprises 14 residues. The V and J ends lost 6 bases and 7 bases, in that order; junction bases with no gene match: 7. Here the CDR3 DNA reads TGTGCCAGCACCCCATCTAGCGGGAGAAATGAGCAGTTCTTC. It translates to CASTPSSGRNEQFF.

This rearrangement joins TRBV2 to TRBJ2-2, with 11 bases identical to TRBD2. This CDR3 is built from 15 residues. With V trimmed by 8 bases and J by 9 bases, 11 bases remained unmatched. The germline CDR1 and CDR2 sequences are SNHLY and FYNNEI. CDR3: CASHDLTSGIWELFF. The CDR3 DNA follows: TGTGCCAGCCACGACTTGACTAGCGGGATATGGGAGCTGTTTTTT.